This TCR beta chain was observed in a study of OX40 agonist ivuxolimab in advanced cancers. V lost 1 base, J lost 0 bases, and 13 bases lay in between. The CDR3 has 17 amino acids. The V gene's germline CDR1 is SGHAT and CDR2 FQNNGV. Clones were sequenced by immunoSEQ multiplex PCR, and TCRdb holds only the in-frame ones, with some missing. This sample has approximately 40,000 clones, with around 83% found just once. Sequenced material: CD4+ or CD8+ T cells sorted from blood, taken in a trial of the OX40 agonist ivuxolimab. This sequence joins TRBV11-2 and TRBJ1-3; tentative D call: TRBD1 (5 bases). The clonotype comes from an adult with an advanced solid tumor such as melanoma, head and neck, liver or kidney cancer. This CDR3 is CASSLGDLAVSGNTIYF. The CDR3 nucleotides are TGTGCCAGCAGCTTAGGGGACCTGGCTGTCTCTGGAAACACCATATATTTT. The full variable domain, completed using reference TRBV11-2 and TRBJ1-3, is EAGVAQSPRYKIIEKRQSVAFWCNPISGHATLYWYQQILGQGPKLLIQFQNNGVVDDSQLPKDRFSAERLKGVDSTLKIQPAKLEDSAVYLCASSLGDLAVSGNTIYFGEGSWLTVV.